This T cell receptor (beta chain) was sequenced for a study of long-term antiretroviral therapy in people with HIV. The assay, immunoSEQ v3.0, was run at survey level. The data were produced by immunoSEQ multiplex PCR, yet TCRdb's version contains in-frame clones alone and is incomplete. The sample lists tens of thousands of clones; about 80% were seen once. Germline-derived CDR1 and CDR2 are SGHAT and FQNNGV. The CDR3 runs to 15 residues. V was cut by 0 bases and J by 7 bases, with 10 bases left in between. The chain joins TRBV11-2 to TRBJ1-6, with a tentative D call TRBD1 (6 bases). Sample: unsorted PBMCs, taken 0.5 years before starting antiretroviral therapy. This TCR was recovered from a man aged 40-55 years with HIV. The CDR3 loop is CASSLEQGPNSPLHF. Written as DNA, the CDR3 is TGTGCCAGCAGCTTAGAGCAGGGGCCGAATTCACCCCTCCACTTT.